This TCR beta chain comes out of a study of blood T cell repertoires in COVID-19. Study details: Collection of acute and convalescent COVID-19 samples took place in the United States, Italy and Spain. Sample material is recorded as cDNA or gDNA derived from T cells, B-cell-depleted T cells, or PBMCs.

In Seattle, patients joined the study during active infection and were tracked longitudinally. The V end was cut by 6 bases, the J end by 5 bases, with 16 bases between. The CDR3 spans 14 residues. Germline assignment: CDR1 MNHEY and CDR2 SMNVEV (reference sequence). Authors' data handling: Reference gene primer amplification yielded estimated nucleated cell counts. TCRdb's copy holds only in-frame clones and misses some; the assay was immunoSEQ multiplex PCR. For V, J and clone size, that table is used; D and trimming come from the DNA. The table has approximately 230,000 clones, about 87% seen once.

The specimen was peripheral blood. This rearrangement joins TRBV27 to TRBJ2-5; D is perhaps TRBD2 (6 bases). The clonotype was recovered from a woman younger than 45 with COVID-19, enrolled during active disease. The CDR3 region has the DNA TGTGCCAGCAGACACCCTGGGGGGTGGGAGACCCAGTACTTC. This encodes CASRHPGGWETQYF.